The 26 T cell receptor beta chains below all came from one sample that was sequenced in a study of shared clonotypes between healthy human individuals. Generated by immunoSEQ multiplex PCR, the TCRdb table keeps only in-frame clones and is missing some. The table shows around 940,000 clones, with over 75% occurring only once. Sample: memory CD4+ T cells sorted from blood. Subset reported: CD45RA-negative fraction. These receptors were obtained from a man aged 18 to 29 in good health.

Only one count was recorded for this clone. This chain uses TRBV19 with TRBJ1-2; D gene uncertain. Per germline, CDR1 LNHDA and CDR2 SQIVND (reference sequence). The CDR3 is 16 residues long. V lost 6 bases to trimming and J lost 0 bases, with 17 bases between them. Written as DNA, the CDR3 is TGTGCCAGTAGCCCTCTGGTGGAAAGGGCTAACTATGGCTACACCTTC. As protein: CASSPLVERANYGYTF.

This clone came up a few times. The chain links TRBV7-9 to TRBJ1-2, with D tentatively TRBD1 (5 bases). The CDR3 contains 16 residues. CDR1 and CDR2 from the germline V gene are SEHNR and FQNEAQ (reference sequence). Trimming stripped 1 base from V and 5 bases from J, with 17 bases between. The DNA for the CDR3 is TGTGCCAGCAGCTTAGGGGGGACTGACCAAGGATATGGCTACACCTTC. It translates to CASSLGGTDQGYGYTF.

The chain has TRBV5-1 and TRBJ1-1; the D is unclear. Trimming pared 6 bases from V and 6 bases from J, leaving 15 bases between. Germline-derived CDR1 and CDR2 are SGHRS and YFSETQ. This CDR3 has 13 residues. The CDR3 DNA is TGCGCCAGCAACGAGCCGGGTAGGGCTGAAGCTTTCTTT. Amino acids: CASNEPGRAEAFF.

This clone came up a few times. This chain connects TRBV5-4 to TRBJ2-5; TRBD1 matches at 9 bases. The CDR3 length is 15 residues. V trimming: 1 base; J trimming: 5 bases; junction bases outside the gene matches: 6. Per germline, CDR1 SGHNT and CDR2 YYREEE (reference sequence). Here the CDR3 reads CASSLWGQGGETQYF. The CDR3, as DNA: TGTGCCAGCAGCTTGTGGGGACAGGGCGGGGAGACCCAGTACTTC.

V and J are TRBV7-2 and TRBJ2-5; TRBD1 or TRBD2 may be the D gene (5 bases each). The V and J ends lost 5 bases and 4 bases respectively, with 20 bases between them. The CDR3 contains 16 residues. Germline V gives CDR1 SGHTA, CDR2 FQGNSA. The CDR3 loop reads CASSRPGRGASETQYF. CDR3 nucleotide sequence: TGTGCCAGCAGCCGTCCGGGTAGGGGAGCCTCAGAGACCCAGTACTTC.

This chain connects TRBV4-3 to TRBJ2-1, with D possibly TRBD1 on 7 matching bases. The CDR3 totals 15 residues. The germline gives CDR1 LGHNA, CDR2 YSLEER. The V gene lost 0 bases and the J gene lost 8 bases, with 14 bases spanning the gap. The CDR3 sequence: CASSQEGQGGYEQFF. CDR3 bases: TGCGCCAGCAGCCAAGAGGGGCAGGGGGGCTATGAGCAGTTCTTC.

V gene TRBV7-6 combines with J gene TRBJ1-2; D remains unclear. CDR1 is SGHVS, CDR2 FNYEAQ, per germline. The CDR3 covers 13 residues. Trimming took off 5 bases at V and 2 bases at J, with 9 bases between the two ends. The CDR3 spells CASSLTTNYGYTF. The CDR3 region has the DNA TGTGCCAGCAGCCTAACGACCAACTATGGCTACACCTTC.

Only a few counts were recorded for this clone. The genes are TRBV7-2 and TRBJ2-7; the match to TRBD2 covers 12 bases. Germline CDR1 and CDR2: SGHTA and FQGNSA. V dropped 2 bases and J dropped 2; count of bases not matched to a gene: 4. The length of the CDR3 is 16 residues. As DNA, the CDR3 is TGTGCCAGCAGCTTATGGTCTAGCGGGGGGGCCTACGAGCAGTACTTC. This codes for CASSLWSSGGAYEQYF.

This chain uses TRBV7-9 with TRBJ1-2; 8 bases agree with TRBD1. The CDR3 has 14 residues. Per the germline V gene, CDR1 is SEHNR and CDR2 is FQNEAQ (reference sequence). The V gene end was trimmed by 6 bases and the J gene end by 4 bases; junction bases not matched to a gene: 7. CDR3 protein: CASSSRTGLYGYTF. The CDR3 DNA reads TGTGCCAGCAGTTCCCGGACAGGGCTCTATGGCTACACCTTC.

This clone was recorded once. CDR3 nucleotides: TGTGCCAGCAGTTACGAGAGGATTTCTGGGGCCAACGTCCTGACTTTC. Encoded protein: CASSYERISGANVLTF. The chain couples TRBV6-6 to TRBJ2-6; no reliable D call. The CDR3 totals 16 residues. The V gene lost 2 bases and the J gene lost 1 base, with 9 bases spanning the gap. Germline loops: CDR1 MNHNY, CDR2 SVGAGI (reference sequence).

The chain uses TRBV7-2 and TRBJ2-2; the D is unclear. The CDR3 has 12 residues. Germline CDR1 is SGHTA and CDR2 is FQGNSA. V shed 4 bases and J shed 9 bases, with 9 bases lying between them. CDR3: CASSSNLRELFF. DNA of the CDR3: TGTGCCAGCAGCTCAAATTTGCGGGAGCTGTTTTTT.

The DNA of the CDR3 is TGTGCCAGCTCACCGGAAGTTAACACTGAAGCTTTCTTT. Amino acid sequence: CASSPEVNTEAFF. The chain employs TRBV18 and TRBJ1-1; no firm D call. The CDR3 is 13 amino acids. Per germline, CDR1 KGHSH and CDR2 LQKENI. V was clipped by 3 bases and J by 2 bases, with 7 bases between them.

This clone was detected ten times or more. The genes are TRBV11-2 and TRBJ2-2, with no clear D. CDR1 is SGHAT, CDR2 FQNNGV, per germline. With 7 bases removed from V and 4 bases from J, the gap between germline ends came to 13 bases. The CDR3 contains 14 residues. CDR3 protein: CASTVPRSTGELFF. Written as DNA, the CDR3 is TGTGCCAGCACCGTTCCCCGCAGCACCGGGGAGCTGTTTTTT.

The gene calls are TRBV7-2 and TRBJ2-4; D is undetermined. The germline V and J ends were trimmed by 0 bases and 0 bases, with 9 bases remaining between them. Germline CDR1 SGHTA, CDR2 FQGNSA. This CDR3 contains 16 residues. This CDR3 is CASSLAPGLAKNIQYF. For the CDR3, the DNA is TGTGCCAGCAGCTTAGCTCCCGGGCTAGCCAAAAACATTCAGTACTTC.

This chain uses TRBV5-4 with TRBJ2-5; unclear D gene. V lost 0 bases to trimming and J lost 2 bases, with 8 bases between them. The CDR3 totals 14 residues. Germline CDR1 SGHNT, CDR2 YYREEE (reference sequence). CDR3 sequence: CASSLGTRQETQYF. The CDR3 DNA reads TGTGCCAGCAGCTTGGGAACGAGACAAGAGACCCAGTACTTC.

The rearrangement uses TRBV10-3 and TRBJ2-7; a weak D match, TRBD2 (6 bases). The germline V and J ends were trimmed by 6 bases and 6 bases, with 15 bases remaining between them. Germline V gene data show CDR1 as ENHRY and CDR2 as SYGVKD. CDR3 length: 13 amino acids. The CDR3, as DNA: TGTGCCATCAGCCTCGGGGACTTAAGCGAGCAGTACTTC. It translates to CAISLGDLSEQYF.

This chain joins TRBV5-4 and TRBJ2-2, with TRBD2 as a possible D gene (5 bases). The V gene's germline CDR1 is SGHNT and CDR2 YYREEE (reference sequence). The CDR3 extends over 15 amino acids. V gave up 3 bases and J gave up 0 bases, with 9 bases separating them. The DNA of the CDR3 is TGTGCCAGCAGCTACGACTATACGAACACCGGGGAGCTGTTTTTT. The encoded protein is CASSYDYTNTGELFF.

In regard to this clone: The same CDR3 also results from other DNA sequences found in this sample. The CDR3 is CASSLAGGNQPQHF. The CDR3 DNA reads TGTGCCAGCAGCTTGGCAGGAGGCAATCAGCCCCAGCATTTT. The chain carries TRBV5-4 and TRBJ1-5, with D uncertain. V dropped 0 bases and J dropped 2 bases, with 6 bases sitting between them. Germline V gene sequence: CDR1 SGHNT, CDR2 YYREEE (reference sequence). The CDR3 contains 14 residues. The full variable domain, its missing parts supplied by reference TRBV5-4 and TRBJ1-5, is ETGVTQSPTHLIKTRGQQVTLRCSSQSGHNTVSWYQQALGQGPQFIFQYYREEENGRGNFPPRFSGLQFPNYSSELNVNALELDDSALYLCASSLAGGNQPQHFGDGTRLSIL.

The genes are TRBV28 and TRBJ2-7; D uncertain. Trimming shortened V by 5 bases and J by 5 bases, and 19 bases separated the two germline ends. This CDR3 region has 15 residues. Per germline, CDR1 MDHEN and CDR2 SYDVKM. The CDR3 is CASSRLPPLPNEQYF. The CDR3 DNA is TGTGCCAGCAGTCGGTTACCCCCTCTACCTAACGAGCAGTACTTC.

This clone was observed a handful of times. The chain carries TRBV28 and TRBJ1-1; unclear D gene. Germline CDR1 reads MDHEN; CDR2 reads SYDVKM. The V end lost 5 bases, the J end lost 4 bases, and 14 bases lay between the germline ends. The CDR3 runs to 14 residues. The CDR3 sequence: CASSLGGWRTEAFF. CDR3 in DNA: TGTGCCAGCAGTCTGGGCGGTTGGCGCACTGAAGCTTTCTTT.

The V gene is TRBV7-2, the J gene TRBJ1-4; 7 bases align to TRBD1. J was trimmed by 4 bases and V by 4 bases; bases with no gene match: 6. This CDR3 has 15 amino acids. Germline V CDR1 and CDR2: SGHTA, FQGNSA. CDR3 protein: CASSSQGRNNEKLFF. The CDR3 DNA reads TGTGCCAGCAGCTCACAGGGGAGGAATAATGAAAAACTGTTTTTT.

The rearrangement links TRBV7-9 to TRBJ1-6; D remains ambiguous. The CDR3 consists of 12 residues. Germline CDR1 and CDR2: SEHNR and FQNEAQ (reference sequence). The ends were cut back, 1 base at V and 9 bases at J, with 4 bases in the middle. As DNA, the CDR3 is TGTGCCAGCAGCTTAGAAGGTTCACCCCTCCACTTT. Residues: CASSLEGSPLHF. Drawing the rest from reference TRBV7-9 and TRBJ1-6, the complete variable domain is DTGVSQNPRHKITKRGQNVTFRCDPISEHNRLYWYRQTLGQGPEFLTYFQNEAQLEKSRLLSDRFSAERPKGSFSTLEIQRTEQGDSAMYLCASSLEGSPLHFGNGTRLTVT.

CDR3 nucleotide sequence: TGTGCCAGTAGTATCGGCAGGGGGGGCACTGAAGCTTTCTTT. Its translation: CASSIGRGGTEAFF. V usage is TRBV19 and J usage is TRBJ1-1; 7 bases are a match to TRBD1. Germline CDR1 and CDR2: LNHDA and SQIVND (reference sequence). V trimming: 3 bases; J trimming: 4 bases; junction bases outside the gene matches: 5. This CDR3 has 14 residues.

The chain links TRBV2 to TRBJ1-5; D is unresolved. The CDR3 extends over 15 amino acids. CDR1 and CDR2 (germline): SNHLY, FYNNEI. Trimming removed 1 base at V and 1 base at J, with 8 bases between. CDR3 sequence: CASSEGEKSNQPQHF. The CDR3 bases are TGTGCCAGCAGTGAAGGAGAAAAGAGCAATCAGCCCCAGCATTTT.

This clone was seen just once. The chain carries TRBV7-8 and TRBJ2-1; D might be TRBD1 (5 bases). V was clipped by 4 bases and J by 5 bases, with 24 bases between them. The germline V gene encodes CDR1 SGHVS and CDR2 FQNEAQ. This CDR3 spans 18 amino acids. The CDR3 region is CASSYSLHVAGRNNEQFF. CDR3 nucleotide sequence: TGTGCCAGCAGCTATTCCCTCCATGTGGCAGGGCGAAACAATGAGCAGTTCTTC. The entire variable domain, with the rest obtained from reference TRBV7-8 and TRBJ2-1, is as follows: GAGVSQSPRYKVAKRGQDVALRCDPISGHVSLFWYQQALGQGPEFLTYFQNEAQLDKSGLPSDRFFAERPEGSVSTLKIQRTQQEDSAVYLCASSYSLHVAGRNNEQFFGPGTRLTVL.

The chain employs TRBV29-1 and TRBJ1-1, with 9 bases lining up with TRBD1. This CDR3 is 12 amino acids long. The germline gives CDR1 SQVTM, CDR2 ANQGSEA. J gave up 7 bases and V 7 bases, and 7 bases lay outside the gene matches. CDR3 nucleotides: TGCAGCGCCCAACAGGGGGCGGGTGAAGCTTTCTTT. It is translated as CSAQQGAGEAFF. The whole variable domain, filled in from reference TRBV29-1 and TRBJ1-1, reads SAVISQKPSRDICQRGTSLTIQCQVDSQVTMMFWYRQQPGQSLTLIATANQGSEATYESGFVIDKFPISRPNLTFSTLTVSNMSPEDSSIYLCSAQQGAGEAFFGQGTRLTVV.